This is a list of T cell receptor beta chains from one sample in a study of blood T cell repertoires in COVID-19. Some clones are missing from TCRdb's copy, which holds only in-frame ones; the method was immunoSEQ multiplex PCR. The sample contains about 190,000 clones, about 78% of which appear only once. Material for sequencing was PBMCs or T cells enriched from blood (not recorded which). The receptors originated from a woman aged 50 to 60 who had recovered from COVID-19. CDR3s include the opening cysteine and the closing phenylalanine or tryptophan. Each record gives: V gene, CDR3 protein.

TRBV3-1/TRBV3-2 CASGYSGNSYEQYF
TRBV6-5 CASSYRGGGTEAFF
TRBV7-3 CASSLRLAEPQYF
TRBV6-2/TRBV6-3 CASSYSTGGDYGYTF
TRBV28 CASRQNYGYTF
TRBV5-1 CASSLGGVQETQYF
TRBV5-1 CASSLNPGGPVNTEAFF
TRBV25-1 CASSTQTSTQYF
TRBV2 CASSAGRDQPQHF
TRBV12-3/TRBV12-4 CASSAYGEKLFF
TRBV5-6 CASSHRVGTVGELFF
TRBV24-1 CATRDNNQPQHF
TRBV5-1 CASSFPSGSGGEQYF
TRBV18 CASSEGTFEQYF
TRBV19 CASRRLDRDSYEQYF
TRBV4-1 CASSHRALSERLPNTGELFF
TRBV3-1/TRBV3-2 CASSQARTSGDTQYF
TRBV7-6 CASGGGPGGSESYNEQFF
TRBV28 CASRTGEVRKLFF
TRBV10-3 CATSKPGLAGRSSYNEQFF
TRBV7-8 CASSPGQANTQYF
TRBV5-6 CASSSLAGPADTQYF
TRBV5-1 CASSSDYIRYF
TRBV18 CASSTAPGNTIYF
TRBV18 CASSRAQESNYGYTF
TRBV5-8 CASPGLSPAKNIQYF
TRBV2 CASSRSFEQYF
TRBV5-5 CASSRDRGDEKLFF
TRBV2 CAGMTEAQGTQYF
TRBV24-1 CATSDPGLAATSSYNEQFF